This TCR beta chain was retrieved from a study of CD8+ T cells in alopecia areata. Overall study results and limits: On tofacitinib, scalp clonality and expanded CD8+ clones among top 100 fell significantly.

The germline gives CDR1 SQVTM, CDR2 ANQGSEA. V gave up 7 bases and J gave up 0 bases; unmatched junction bases: 5. The CDR3 is 13 residues long. Treatment noted: oral pan-JAK inhibitor, 5-10 mg twice daily. As for this clone: Its antigen is not known.

Extraction and reverse transcription of RNA yielded cDNA as the sequencing template. The data were produced by immunoSEQ multiplex PCR, yet TCRdb's version contains in-frame clones alone and is incomplete. The top ten hold roughly 1.2% of the sample, which has under 250,000 clones, approximately 72% seen once. This sequence originates from a human donor with alopecia areata. The sequencing here drew on CD4+ T cells sorted from blood, taken at week 44, from a patient treated with tofacitinib. The chain is built from TRBV29-1 and TRBJ1-1; TRBD1 matches at 7 bases. DNA of the CDR3: TGCAGCGCACAGGGACAGATGAACACTGAAGCTTTCTTT. Residues: CSAQGQMNTEAFF.